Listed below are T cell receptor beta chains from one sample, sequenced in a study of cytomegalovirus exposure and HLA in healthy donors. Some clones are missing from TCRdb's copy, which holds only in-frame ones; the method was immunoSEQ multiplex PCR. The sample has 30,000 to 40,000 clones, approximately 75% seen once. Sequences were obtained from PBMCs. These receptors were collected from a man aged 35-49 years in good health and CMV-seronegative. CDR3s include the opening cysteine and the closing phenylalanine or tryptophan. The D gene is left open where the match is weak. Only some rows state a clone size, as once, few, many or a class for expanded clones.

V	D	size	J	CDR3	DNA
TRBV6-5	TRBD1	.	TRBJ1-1	CASTIRTGRTEAFF	TGTGCCAGCACCATTCGGACAGGGCGCACTGAAGCTTTCTTT
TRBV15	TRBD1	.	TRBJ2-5	CATSRDQGAQETQYF	TGTGCCACCAGCAGAGATCAGGGGGCCCAAGAGACCCAGTACTTC
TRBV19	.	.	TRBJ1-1	CASSTPGGTEAFF	TGTGCCAGTAGTACCCCAGGAGGCACTGAAGCTTTCTTT
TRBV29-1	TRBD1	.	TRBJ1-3	CSVERRGHGSGNTIYF	TGCAGCGTTGAGCGCAGGGGGCACGGCTCTGGAAACACCATATATTTT
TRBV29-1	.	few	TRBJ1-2	CSVEGPGRKDGYTF	TGCAGCGTTGAAGGGCCGGGGAGGAAGGATGGCTACACCTTC
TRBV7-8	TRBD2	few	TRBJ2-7	CASSTRTSGGSYEQYF	TGTGCCAGCAGCACCCGGACTAGCGGGGGGTCCTACGAGCAGTACTTC
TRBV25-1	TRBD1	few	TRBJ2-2	CASSATERTGDTGELFF	TGTGCCAGCAGTGCTACCGAAAGGACAGGGGATACCGGGGAGCTGTTTTTT
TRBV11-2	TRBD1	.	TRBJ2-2	CASSLFGDREIAGELFF	TGTGCCAGCAGCTTATTTGGTGACAGGGAGATCGCCGGGGAGCTGTTTTTT
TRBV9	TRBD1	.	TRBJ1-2	CASSPRDRNYGYTF	TGTGCCAGCAGCCCTCGGGACAGGAACTATGGCTACACCTTC
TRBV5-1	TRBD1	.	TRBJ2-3	CASSLTGGYGTDTQYF	TGCGCCAGCAGCCTGACAGGGGGCTACGGCACAGATACGCAGTATTTT